The present entry profiles one T cell receptor beta chain with its context. This entry comes from a study of CD8 T cells in ankylosing spondylitis. TCRdb re-derived calls from the 5' RACE reads in MiXCR, one entry per CDR3 protein. The table has tens of thousands of distinct CDR3 sequences, roughly 27% seen once. CDR3 size: 15 residues. Germline CDR1 reads SGHRS; CDR2 reads YFSETQ. The germline V and J ends were trimmed by 7 bases and 3 bases, with 18 bases remaining between them. Sample: blood, either unsorted or a sorted T cell fraction (not recorded which). The TCR originated in a male donor with ankylosing spondylitis or in good health (not recorded which). This sequence joins TRBV5-1 and TRBJ2-3, with D tentatively TRBD1 (5 bases). CDR3 nucleotide sequence: TGCGCCAGCCATACTATCGACCAGGGAACAGATACGCAGTATTTT. Translated, it gives CASHTIDQGTDTQYF.